This T cell receptor beta chain is drawn from a study of CD8+CD57+ T cells in acquired aplastic anemia. Study-wide background: Quantities of DNA derived from sorted CD4+ and CD8+ cells averaged roughly 3 ug. Study outcomes and limitations: Overlap between patients and controls comprised almost 30 CD8+ CDR3 sequences. With respect to CD8+ Simpson's diversity, patients and controls did not differ significantly.

Both TCR beta VDJ combination and CDR3 sequence profiling were carried out. Genomic DNA was the template for this profiling. Via MiXCR, TCRdb re-called the reads, giving one row per CDR3 protein. The sample has about 160,000 distinct CDR3 sequences, around 50% seen once. Previously, flow cytometry had revealed CD8+CD57+ cell expansion in the patients chosen for sequencing. Severe acquired aplastic anemia was present in all patients. This clonotype has a single count. As yet, its antigen is unknown. Sample: sorted CD4+, CD8+, or CD8+CD57+ T cells (not recorded which) from PBMCs. The clonotype comes from a human donor with aplastic anemia.

CDR3 DNA sequence: TGCAGCGCCAAGCGACAGGGGAGCACCGGGGAGCTGTTTTTT. This sequence encodes CSAKRQGSTGELFF. This sequence joins TRBV29-1 and TRBJ2-2; 8 nucleotides match TRBD1. The CDR3 is 14 residues long. Trimming removed 7 bases from V and 4 bases from J; junction bases left unmatched: 8. Germline loops: CDR1 SQVTM, CDR2 ANQGSEA.